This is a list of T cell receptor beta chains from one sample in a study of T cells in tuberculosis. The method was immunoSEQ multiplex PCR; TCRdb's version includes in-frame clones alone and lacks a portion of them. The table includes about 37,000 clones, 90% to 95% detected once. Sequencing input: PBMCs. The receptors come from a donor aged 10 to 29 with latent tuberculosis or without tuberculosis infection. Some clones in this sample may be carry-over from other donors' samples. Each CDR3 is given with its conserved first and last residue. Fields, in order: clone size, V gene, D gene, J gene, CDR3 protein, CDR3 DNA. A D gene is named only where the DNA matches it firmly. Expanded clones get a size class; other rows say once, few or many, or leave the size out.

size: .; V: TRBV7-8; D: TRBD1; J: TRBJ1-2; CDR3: CASRPTGAALFGYTF; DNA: TGTGCCAGCAGGCCGACAGGGGCGGCACTCTTTGGCTACACCTTC
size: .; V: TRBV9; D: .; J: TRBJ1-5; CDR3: CASSAINKTGFNQPQHF; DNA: TGTGCCAGCAGCGCAATAAACAAGACAGGATTCAATCAGCCCCAGCATTTT
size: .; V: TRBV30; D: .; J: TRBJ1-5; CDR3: CAWSDRSNQPQHF; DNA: TGTGCCTGGAGCGACAGGTCCAATCAGCCCCAGCATTTT
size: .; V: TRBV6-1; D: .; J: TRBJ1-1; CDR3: CASSPHLTRQAEAFF; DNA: TGTGCCAGCAGTCCCCACTTGACAAGGCAGGCTGAAGCTTTCTTT
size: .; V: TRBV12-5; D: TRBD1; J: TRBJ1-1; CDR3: CASGLFPGQGDEAFF; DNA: TGTGCTAGTGGTTTGTTTCCTGGACAGGGTGACGAAGCTTTCTTT
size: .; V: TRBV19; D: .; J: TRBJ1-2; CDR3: CASVPPGGTYGYTF; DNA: TGTGCCAGCGTACCTCCGGGGGGCACCTATGGCTACACCTTC
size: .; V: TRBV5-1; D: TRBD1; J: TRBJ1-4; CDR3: CASSRDSANEKLFF; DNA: TGCGCCAGCAGCCGGGACAGTGCTAATGAAAAACTGTTTTTT
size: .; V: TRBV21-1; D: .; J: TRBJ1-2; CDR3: CASSSRRDGYTF; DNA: TGTGCCAGCAGCTCGAGGAGGGACGGCTACACCTTC
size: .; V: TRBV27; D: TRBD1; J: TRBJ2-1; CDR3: CASSSIFTGERGNEQFF; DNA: TGTGCCAGCAGTTCGATCTTTACAGGGGAAAGGGGCAATGAGCAGTTCTTC
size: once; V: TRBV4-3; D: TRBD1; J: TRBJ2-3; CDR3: CASSEGTWTGGVDTQYF; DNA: TGCGCCAGCAGCGAAGGTACTTGGACAGGTGGGGTGGATACGCAGTATTTT
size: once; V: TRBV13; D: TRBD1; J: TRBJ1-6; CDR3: CASSLGQGTSPLHF; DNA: TGTGCCAGCAGCTTGGGACAGGGAACTTCACCCCTCCACTTT
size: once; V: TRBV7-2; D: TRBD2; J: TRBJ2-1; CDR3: CASSLVLAGGREQFF; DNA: TGTGCCAGCAGCCTAGTACTAGCGGGGGGCCGGGAGCAGTTCTTC
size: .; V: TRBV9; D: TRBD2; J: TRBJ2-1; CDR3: CASSTWTSLKDEQFF; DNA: TGTGCCAGCAGCACCTGGACTAGCCTGAAGGATGAGCAGTTCTTC
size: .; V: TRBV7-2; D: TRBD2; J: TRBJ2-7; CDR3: CASSSRSSGGIYEQYF; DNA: TGTGCCAGCAGCTCCCGGTCTAGCGGGGGTATCTACGAGCAGTACTTC
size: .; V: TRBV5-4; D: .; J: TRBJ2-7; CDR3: CASSQVSWGSYEQYF; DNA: TGCGCCAGCAGCCAAGTTTCCTGGGGCTCCTACGAGCAGTACTTC
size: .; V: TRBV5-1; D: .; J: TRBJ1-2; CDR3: CASSLAGGKGYTF; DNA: TGCGCCAGCAGCTTGGCGGGGGGCAAGGGCTACACCTTC
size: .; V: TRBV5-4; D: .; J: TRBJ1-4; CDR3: CASSRENQGVDRKLFF; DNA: TGTGCCAGCAGCCGAGAAAACCAGGGTGTGGATAGAAAACTGTTTTTT
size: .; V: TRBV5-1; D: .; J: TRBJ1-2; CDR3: CASSLVDSNYGYTF; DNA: TGCGCCAGCAGCTTGGTGGACAGTAACTATGGCTACACCTTC
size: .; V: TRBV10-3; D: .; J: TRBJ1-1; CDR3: CAISESEKNTEAFF; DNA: TGTGCCATCAGTGAGTCGGAGAAGAACACTGAAGCTTTCTTT
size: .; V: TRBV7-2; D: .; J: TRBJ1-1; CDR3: CASSLANAGTEAFF; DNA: TGTGCCAGCAGCTTAGCGAACGCGGGCACTGAAGCTTTCTTT
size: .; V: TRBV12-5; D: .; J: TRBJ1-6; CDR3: CASGLGPPTGPNSPLHF; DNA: TGTGCTAGTGGCCTGGGTCCCCCGACAGGCCCGAATTCACCCCTCCACTTT
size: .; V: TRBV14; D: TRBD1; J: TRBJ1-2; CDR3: CASSQDPTGSYGYTF; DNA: TGTGCCAGCAGCCAAGACCCGACAGGGTCCTATGGCTACACCTTC
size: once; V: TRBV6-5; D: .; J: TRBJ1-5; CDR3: CASEAGGYSNQPQHF; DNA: TGTGCCAGCGAGGCCGGGGGTTATAGCAATCAGCCCCAGCATTTT
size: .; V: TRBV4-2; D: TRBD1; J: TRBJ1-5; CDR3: CASSQETGDDRGNQPQHF; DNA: TGTGCCAGCAGCCAAGAGACGGGAGACGACAGGGGCAATCAGCCCCAGCATTTT
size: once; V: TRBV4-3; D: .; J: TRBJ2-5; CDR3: CASSPRGGETQYF; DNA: TGCGCCAGCAGCCCGCGAGGCGGGGAGACCCAGTACTTC
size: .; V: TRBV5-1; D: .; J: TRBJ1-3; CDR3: CASTPGISGNTIYF; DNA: TGCGCCAGCACTCCTGGCATCTCTGGAAACACCATATATTTT
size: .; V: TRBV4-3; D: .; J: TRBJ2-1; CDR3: CASSQGGAYNEQFF; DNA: TGCGCCAGCAGCCAAGGGGGGGCCTACAATGAGCAGTTCTTC
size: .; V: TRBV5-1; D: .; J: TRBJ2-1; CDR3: CASSFLGAQLYNEQFF; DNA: TGCGCCAGCAGCTTCCTAGGGGCTCAATTGTACAATGAGCAGTTCTTC
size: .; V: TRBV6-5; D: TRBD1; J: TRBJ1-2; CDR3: CASSYFTGGNYGYTF; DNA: TGTGCCAGCAGTTATTTTACAGGGGGCAACTATGGCTACACCTTC
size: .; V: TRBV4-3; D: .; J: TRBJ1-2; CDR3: CASSQDRGNYGYTF; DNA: TGCGCCAGCAGCCAAGATCGAGGAAACTATGGCTACACCTTC
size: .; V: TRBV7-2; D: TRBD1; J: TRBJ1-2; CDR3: CASSSSRGIMAPYGYTF; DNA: TGTGCCAGCAGCTCTTCCAGGGGGATTATGGCGCCCTATGGCTACACCTTC
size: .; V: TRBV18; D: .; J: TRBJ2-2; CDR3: CASSPPTANTGELFF; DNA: TGTGCCAGCTCACCCCCGACAGCGAACACCGGGGAGCTGTTTTTT